The clone carrying this T cell receptor beta chain occurred a few times. Antigen unknown. Germline V gives CDR1 SQVTM, CDR2 ANQGSEA. The CDR3 is 14 amino acids. The treatment here: oral pan-JAK inhibitor, 5-10 mg twice daily. Sampling of alopecia areata patients yielded lesional scalp punch biopsies as well as peripheral blood. This specimen comes from a study of CD8+ T cells in alopecia areata. Whole-study results and caveats: Researchers say the link of baseline CD8+ expansion to response remains uncertain, with one nonresponder. Normal scalp had lower clonality than lesional scalp, with alopecia totalis/universalis lesions showing this most strongly. Scalp clonality and expanded CD8+ clones among the top 100 showed significant decreases with tofacitinib.

cDNA serving as the sequencing template came from extracted, reverse transcribed RNA. The table came from immunoSEQ multiplex PCR; TCRdb's copy has only in-frame clones and leaves some out. The sample lists under 95,000 clones; over 70% were seen once. The gene calls are TRBV29-1 and TRBJ2-5, with TRBD1 identical over 7 bases. The DNA matches TRBJ2-7 better at its end, which makes the J call doubtful. The sample was CD8+ T cells sorted from blood, taken around week 44, from a patient treated with tofacitinib. The clonotype originates from a human donor with alopecia areata. CDR3 residues: CSVVQQGMAYEQYF. CDR3 in DNA: TGCAGCGTTGTCCAACAGGGGATGGCTTACGAGCAGTACTTC.